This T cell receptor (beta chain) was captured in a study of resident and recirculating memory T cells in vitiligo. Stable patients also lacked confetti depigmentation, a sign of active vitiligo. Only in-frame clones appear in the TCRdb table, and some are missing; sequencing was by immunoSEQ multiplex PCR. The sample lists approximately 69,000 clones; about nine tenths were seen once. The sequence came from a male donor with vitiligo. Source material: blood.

In DNA form, the CDR3 reads TGTGCCAGCTGCCGAGGGCAGAGGAAATCACCCCTCCACTTT. Protein sequence: CASCRGQRKSPLHF. The chain couples TRBV27 to TRBJ1-6; D not resolved. Germline V gene lookup returns CDR1 MNHEY and CDR2 SMNVEV (reference sequence). Between the trimmed V and J ends, which lost 8 bases and 10 bases, there was a span of 18 bases. The CDR3 covers 14 residues.